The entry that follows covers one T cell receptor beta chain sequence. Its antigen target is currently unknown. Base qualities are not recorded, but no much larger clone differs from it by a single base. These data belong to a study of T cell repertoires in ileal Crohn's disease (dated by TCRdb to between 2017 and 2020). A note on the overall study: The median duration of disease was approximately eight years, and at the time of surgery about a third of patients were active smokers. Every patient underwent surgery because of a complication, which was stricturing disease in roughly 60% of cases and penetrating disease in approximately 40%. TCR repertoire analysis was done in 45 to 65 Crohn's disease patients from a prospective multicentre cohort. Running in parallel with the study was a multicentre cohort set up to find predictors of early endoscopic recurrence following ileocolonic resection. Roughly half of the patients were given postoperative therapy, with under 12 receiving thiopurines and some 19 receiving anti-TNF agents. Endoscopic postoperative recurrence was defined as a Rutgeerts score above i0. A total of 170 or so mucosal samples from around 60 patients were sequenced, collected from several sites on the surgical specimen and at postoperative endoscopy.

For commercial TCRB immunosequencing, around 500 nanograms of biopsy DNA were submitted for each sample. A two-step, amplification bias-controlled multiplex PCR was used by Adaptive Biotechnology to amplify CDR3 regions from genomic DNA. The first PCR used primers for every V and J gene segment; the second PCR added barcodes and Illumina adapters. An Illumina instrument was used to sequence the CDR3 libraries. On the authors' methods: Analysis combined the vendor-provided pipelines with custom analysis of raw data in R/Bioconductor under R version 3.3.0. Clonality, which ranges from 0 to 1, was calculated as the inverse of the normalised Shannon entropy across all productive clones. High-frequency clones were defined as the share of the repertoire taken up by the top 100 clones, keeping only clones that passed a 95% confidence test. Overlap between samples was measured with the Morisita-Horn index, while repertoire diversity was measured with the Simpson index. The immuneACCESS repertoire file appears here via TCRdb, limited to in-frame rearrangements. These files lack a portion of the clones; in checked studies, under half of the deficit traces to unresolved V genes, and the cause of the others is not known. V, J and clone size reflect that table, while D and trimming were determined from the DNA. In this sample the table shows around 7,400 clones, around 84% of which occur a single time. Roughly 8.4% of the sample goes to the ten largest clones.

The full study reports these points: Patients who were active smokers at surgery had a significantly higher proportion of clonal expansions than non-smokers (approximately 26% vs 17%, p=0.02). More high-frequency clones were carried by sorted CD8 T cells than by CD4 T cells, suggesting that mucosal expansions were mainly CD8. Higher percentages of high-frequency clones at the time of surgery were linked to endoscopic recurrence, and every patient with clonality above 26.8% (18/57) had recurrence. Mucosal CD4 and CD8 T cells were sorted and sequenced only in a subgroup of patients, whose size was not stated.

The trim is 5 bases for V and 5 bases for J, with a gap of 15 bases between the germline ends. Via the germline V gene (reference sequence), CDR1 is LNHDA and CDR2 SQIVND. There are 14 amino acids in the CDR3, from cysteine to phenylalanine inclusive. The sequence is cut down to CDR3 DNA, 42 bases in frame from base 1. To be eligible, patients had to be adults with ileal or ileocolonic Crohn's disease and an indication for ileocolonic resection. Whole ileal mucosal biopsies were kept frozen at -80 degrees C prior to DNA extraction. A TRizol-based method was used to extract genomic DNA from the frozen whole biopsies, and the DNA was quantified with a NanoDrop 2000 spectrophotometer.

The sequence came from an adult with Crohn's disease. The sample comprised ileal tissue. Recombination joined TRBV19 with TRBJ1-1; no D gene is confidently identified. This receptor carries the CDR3 CASSASTLGTEAFF. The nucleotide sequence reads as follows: TGTGCCAGTAGTGCCTCGACTCTTGGGACTGAAGCTTTCTTT.